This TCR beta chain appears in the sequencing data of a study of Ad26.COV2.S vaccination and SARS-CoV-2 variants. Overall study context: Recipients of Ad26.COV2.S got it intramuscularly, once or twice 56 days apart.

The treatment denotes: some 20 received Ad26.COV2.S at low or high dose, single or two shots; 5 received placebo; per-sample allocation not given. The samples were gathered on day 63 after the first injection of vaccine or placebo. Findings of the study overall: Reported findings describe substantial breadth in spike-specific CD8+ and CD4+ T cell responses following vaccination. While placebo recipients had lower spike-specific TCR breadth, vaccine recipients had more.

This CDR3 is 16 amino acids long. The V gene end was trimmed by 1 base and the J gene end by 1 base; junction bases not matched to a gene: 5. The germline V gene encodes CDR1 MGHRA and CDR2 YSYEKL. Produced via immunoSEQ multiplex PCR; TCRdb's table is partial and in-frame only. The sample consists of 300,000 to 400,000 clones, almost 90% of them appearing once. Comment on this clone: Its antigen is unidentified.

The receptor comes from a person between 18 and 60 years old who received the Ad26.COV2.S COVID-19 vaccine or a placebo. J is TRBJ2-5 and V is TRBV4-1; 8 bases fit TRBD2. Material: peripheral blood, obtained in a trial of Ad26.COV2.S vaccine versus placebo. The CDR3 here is CASSQGARGGQETQYF. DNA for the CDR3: TGCGCCAGCAGCCAAGGGGCACGGGGGGGCCAAGAGACCCAGTACTTC.